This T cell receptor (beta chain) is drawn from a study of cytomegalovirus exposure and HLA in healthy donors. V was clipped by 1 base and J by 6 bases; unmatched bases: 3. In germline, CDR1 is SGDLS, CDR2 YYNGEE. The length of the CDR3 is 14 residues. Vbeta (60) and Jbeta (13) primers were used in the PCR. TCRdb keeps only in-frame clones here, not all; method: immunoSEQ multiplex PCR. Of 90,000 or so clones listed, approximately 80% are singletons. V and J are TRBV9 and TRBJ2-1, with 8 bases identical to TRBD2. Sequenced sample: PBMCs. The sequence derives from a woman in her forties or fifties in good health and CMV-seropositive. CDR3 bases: TGTGCCAGCAGCGTACGGCTAGCGGGCAATGAGCAGTTCTTC. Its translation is CASSVRLAGNEQFF.